This TCR beta chain was captured by sequencing in a study of cytomegalovirus exposure and HLA in healthy donors. This CDR3 has 14 residues. CDR1 is SGHRS, CDR2 YFSETQ, per germline. Trimming removed 2 bases from V and 4 bases from J, with 12 bases in between. Study-wide points: Near-uniform donor sequencing depth was presumed by presence/absence analyses. Upon later analysis, HLA-associated TCR beta chains proved more clonally expanded than other, equally common chains. Cytomegalovirus-associated status was assigned to some 160 TCR beta chains. A later analysis revealed that TCR association rates differed between HLA loci, peaking at DRB1 and bottoming out at HLA-C.

Use of 60 Vbeta and 13 Jbeta primers characterized the PCR. TCRdb's copy holds only in-frame clones and misses some; the assay was immunoSEQ multiplex PCR. The data show some 250,000 clones, approximately 82% seen once. On this clone: Its antigen remains unidentified.

The chain links TRBV5-1 to TRBJ2-5; D is perhaps TRBD2 (5 bases). The origin of this receptor is a woman aged 60-70 years in good health and CMV-seropositive. Material: PBMCs. The CDR3 loop is CASSFGGDAETQYF. Written as DNA, the CDR3 is TGCGCCAGCAGCTTTGGAGGAGACGCAGAGACCCAGTACTTC.